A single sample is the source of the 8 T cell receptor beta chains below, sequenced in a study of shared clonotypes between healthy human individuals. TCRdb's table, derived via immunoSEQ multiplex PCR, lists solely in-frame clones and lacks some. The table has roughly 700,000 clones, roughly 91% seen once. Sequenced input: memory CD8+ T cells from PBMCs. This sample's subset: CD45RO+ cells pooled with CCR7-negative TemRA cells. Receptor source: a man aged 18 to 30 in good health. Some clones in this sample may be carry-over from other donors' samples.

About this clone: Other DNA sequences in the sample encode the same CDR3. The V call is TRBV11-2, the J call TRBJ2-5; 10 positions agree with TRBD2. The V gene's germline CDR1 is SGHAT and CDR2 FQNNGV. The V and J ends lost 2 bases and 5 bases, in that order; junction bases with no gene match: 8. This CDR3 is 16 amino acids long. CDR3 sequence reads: CASSLLAGAGQETQYF. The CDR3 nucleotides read TGTGCCAGCAGCTTACTAGCGGGGGCCGGACAGGAGACCCAGTACTTC.

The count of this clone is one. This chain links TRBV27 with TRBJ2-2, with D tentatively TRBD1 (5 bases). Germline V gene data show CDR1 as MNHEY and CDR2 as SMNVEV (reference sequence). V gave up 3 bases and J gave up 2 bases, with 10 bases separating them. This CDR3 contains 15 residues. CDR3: CASSLGRVNTGELFF. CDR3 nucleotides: TGTGCCAGCAGTTTGGGCAGGGTCAACACCGGGGAGCTGTTTTTT.

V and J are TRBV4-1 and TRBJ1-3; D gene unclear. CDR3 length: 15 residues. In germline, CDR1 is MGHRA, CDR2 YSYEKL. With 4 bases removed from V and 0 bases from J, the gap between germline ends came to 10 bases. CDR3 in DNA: TGCGCCAGCAGCCCGACATCAATCTCTGGAAACACCATATATTTT. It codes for CASSPTSISGNTIYF.

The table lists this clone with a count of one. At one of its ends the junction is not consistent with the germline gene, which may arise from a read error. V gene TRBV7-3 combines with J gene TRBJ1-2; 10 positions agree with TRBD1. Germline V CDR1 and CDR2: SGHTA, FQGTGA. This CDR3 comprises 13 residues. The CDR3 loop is CASSLRGTGDLFF. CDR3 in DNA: TGTGCCAGCAGCTTAAGGGGGACAGGGGACCTATTCTTC.

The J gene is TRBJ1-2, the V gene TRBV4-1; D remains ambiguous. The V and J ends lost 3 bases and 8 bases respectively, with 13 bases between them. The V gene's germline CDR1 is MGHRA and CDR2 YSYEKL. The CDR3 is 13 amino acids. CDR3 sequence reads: CASSHPPGGGYTF. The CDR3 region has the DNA TGCGCCAGCAGCCATCCCCCAGGAGGAGGCTACACCTTC.

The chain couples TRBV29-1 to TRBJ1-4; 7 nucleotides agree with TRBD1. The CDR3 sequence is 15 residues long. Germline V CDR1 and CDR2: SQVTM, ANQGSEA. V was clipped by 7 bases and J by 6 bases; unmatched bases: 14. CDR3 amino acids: CSGARGRAHYEKLFF. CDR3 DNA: TGCAGCGGGGCCAGGGGGAGGGCACATTATGAAAAACTGTTTTTT.

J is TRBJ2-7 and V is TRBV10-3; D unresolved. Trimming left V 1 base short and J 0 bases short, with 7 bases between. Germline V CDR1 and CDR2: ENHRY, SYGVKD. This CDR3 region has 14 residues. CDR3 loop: CAISELTSSYEQYF. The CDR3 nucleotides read TGTGCCATCAGTGAGTTGACAAGCTCCTACGAGCAGTACTTC.

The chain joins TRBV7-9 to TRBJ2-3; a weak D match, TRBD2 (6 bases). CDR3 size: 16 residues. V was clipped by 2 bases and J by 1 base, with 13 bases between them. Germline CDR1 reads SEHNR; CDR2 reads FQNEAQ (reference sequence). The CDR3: CASSLSAAGRTDTQYF. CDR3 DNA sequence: TGTGCCAGCAGCTTAAGTGCGGCGGGGCGCACAGATACGCAGTATTTT.